The T cell receptor beta chain under discussion was sequenced for a study of shared clonotypes between healthy human individuals. Using immunoSEQ multiplex PCR, the repertoire was profiled, and TCRdb retains in-frame clones only, with some absent. The top ten hold roughly 0.36% of the sample, which has around 2.5 million clones, 93% seen once. Germline lookup yields CDR1 MDHEN and CDR2 SYDVKM. The CDR3 has 15 amino acids. Unmatched junction bases numbered 2, after V lost 4 bases and J lost 0 bases. Sequenced: naive CD4+ T cells from PBMCs. Subset here: CD45RA+ positively selected. The sequence derives from a man between 18 and 29 years old in good health. Some clones in this sample may be carry-over from other donors' samples. The genes are TRBV28 and TRBJ2-1; TRBD2 agrees at 8 bases. CDR3 sequence: CASSSGTSSYNEQFF. DNA of the CDR3: TGTGCCAGCAGTTCCGGGACTAGCTCCTACAATGAGCAGTTCTTC.